This T cell receptor (beta chain) is drawn from a study of T cells after yellow fever vaccination. For the study at large: SMART-Seq v4 Ultra Low Input prepared libraries from low-cell fractions.

The length of the CDR3 is 13 residues. V was cut by 7 bases and J by 7 bases, with 13 bases left in between. CDR1 and CDR2 from the germline V gene are MNHNY and SVGAGI (reference sequence). This clonotype has at least ten counts. Using its own MiXCR run on the 5' RACE reads, TCRdb lists one record per CDR3 protein. Of some 110,000 distinct CDR3 sequences in the sample, approximately 8.4% were seen once. The chain links TRBV6-6 to TRBJ2-2; tentative D call: TRBD2 (6 bases). The sample was CD8+ T cells sorted from PBMCs, taken 45 days after the yellow fever booster vaccination. The source is a man aged 30 to 39 who received the YFV17D yellow fever vaccine. CDR3 DNA sequence: TGTGCCAGCAAAGGGACTGGAGACGGGGAGCTGTTTTTT. It translates to CASKGTGDGELFF.